Listed here are 31 T cell receptor beta chains from one sample, sequenced in a study of cytomegalovirus exposure and HLA in healthy donors (dated by TCRdb to between 2016 and 2019). Libraries were constructed by the immunoSEQ multiplex PCR assay. For the multiplex PCR, a mixture combining 60 forward primers for TCR Vbeta segments and 13 reverse primers for TCR Jbeta segments was used. What TCRdb holds here is the immuneACCESS table cut down to in-frame rearrangements. Part of the clones is not present; checked against another copy, under half of the missing clones reflect an unresolved V gene, and the others are unexplained. The sample table records 100,000 to 150,000 clones; roughly 79% of these occur just once. Clones ranked in the top ten supply around 1.3% of the sample. Sequenced material: PBMCs. Receptors originate from a middle-aged woman in good health and CMV-seronegative.

This sequence joins TRBV25-1 and TRBJ1-1, with 9 positions matching TRBD1. Looked up from germline, CDR1 is MGHDK and CDR2 is SYGVNS. The CDR3 runs to 15 residues. After removal of 4 bases from V and 3 bases from J, the junction contained 6 bases not matched to a gene. The CDR3 nucleotides are TGTGCCAGCAGTGCAAAACAGGGGGCGGACACTGAAGCTTTCTTT. This codes for CASSAKQGADTEAFF.

V gene TRBV5-1 combines with J gene TRBJ1-1; possibly TRBD1 for D (5 bases). Germline V lookup: CDR1 SGHRS, CDR2 YFSETQ. Trimming pared 0 bases from V and 6 bases from J, leaving 9 bases between. This CDR3 comprises 13 residues. The CDR3 loop reads CASSLEGRAEAFF. For the CDR3, the DNA is TGCGCCAGCAGCTTGGAGGGCAGGGCTGAAGCTTTCTTT.

The gene calls are TRBV5-1 and TRBJ2-1; 8 nucleotides align to TRBD2. Germline V gene data show CDR1 as SGHRS and CDR2 as YFSETQ. The V segment lost 0 bases and the J segment 3 bases; nucleotides outside the gene matches: 8. The CDR3 is made up of 17 amino acids. The chain's CDR3 is CASSLEQRGTFYNEQFF. The DNA of the CDR3 is TGCGCCAGCAGCTTGGAGCAGCGGGGGACTTTCTACAATGAGCAGTTCTTC.

This chain joins TRBV6-1 and TRBJ2-7; 10 bases are a match to TRBD2. J was trimmed by 1 base and V by 6 bases; bases with no gene match: 6. The CDR3 length is 15 residues. Germline lookup yields CDR1 MNHNS and CDR2 SASEGT. The CDR3 reads CASSPGTSASYEQYF. The CDR3 DNA reads TGTGCCAGCAGCCCCGGGACTAGCGCATCCTACGAGCAGTACTTC.

This clone was detected only a few times. This chain uses TRBV4-2 with TRBJ2-2, with 13 bases identical to TRBD2. The germline V gene encodes CDR1 LGHNA and CDR2 YNFKEQ. This CDR3 region has 18 residues. V lost 5 bases and J lost 2; bases outside the gene matches: 8. This CDR3 is CASSSRTSGGRNTGELFF. In DNA form, the CDR3 reads TGTGCCAGCAGCTCCAGGACTAGCGGGGGCCGAAACACCGGGGAGCTGTTTTTT.

The rearrangement links TRBV7-2 to TRBJ1-5; a weak D match, TRBD1 (5 bases). Germline CDR1 reads SGHTA; CDR2 reads FQGNSA. This CDR3 comprises 15 residues. The V end lost 1 base, the J end lost 9 bases, and 16 bases lay between the germline ends. CDR3 sequence: CASSLVGGGGRPQHF. CDR3 DNA sequence: TGTGCCAGCAGCTTAGTTGGCGGGGGAGGTCGGCCCCAGCATTTT.

The sample holds one count of this clone. The chain links TRBV7-9 to TRBJ2-2, with TRBD2 matching over 7 bases. V lost 0 bases to trimming and J lost 0 bases; unmatched junction nucleotides: 1. CDR1 SEHNR and CDR2 FQNEAQ come from the germline V gene (reference sequence). CDR3 length equals 16 residues. The CDR3 sequence is CASSLAGGTNTGELFF. CDR3 coding DNA: TGTGCCAGCAGCTTAGCGGGGGGGACGAACACCGGGGAGCTGTTTTTT.

This sequence joins TRBV2 and TRBJ1-2; perhaps TRBD1 as D (6 bases). The CDR3 length is 15 residues. From germline, CDR1 is SNHLY and CDR2 FYNNEI. V lost 6 bases, J lost 0 bases, and 14 bases lay in between. The CDR3 DNA sequence: TGTGCCAGCAGCGATCCGGGACAACCTAACTATGGCTACACCTTC. Its protein is CASSDPGQPNYGYTF.

DNA of the CDR3: TGTGCCTGGAGCCTCGACAGGGGCTATGGCTACACCTTC. This encodes CAWSLDRGYGYTF. V gene TRBV30 combines with J gene TRBJ1-2, with TRBD1 matching 8 bases. V gave up 3 bases and J gave up 4 bases; unmatched junction bases: 4. In germline, CDR1 is GTSNPN, CDR2 SVGIG (reference sequence). The CDR3 loop spans 13 amino acids.

J is TRBJ2-2 and V is TRBV10-1, with TRBD1 as a possible D gene (6 bases). Germline CDR1 is WNHNN and CDR2 is SYGVQD (reference sequence). The CDR3 loop spans 15 amino acids. The germline V and J ends were trimmed by 3 bases and 7 bases, with 15 bases remaining between them. CDR3 coding DNA: TGCGCCAGCAGTGATCGGGACAAGGGGAACGGGGAGCTGTTTTTT. Its translation is CASSDRDKGNGELFF.

The chain uses TRBV7-2 and TRBJ2-1; D is perhaps TRBD2 (5 bases). The V end was cut by 6 bases, the J end by 7 bases, with 16 bases between. The CDR3 runs 14 residues. Germline assignment: CDR1 SGHTA and CDR2 FQGNSA. As DNA, the CDR3 is TGTGCCAGCAGACGGACTGATGCAGATAATGAGCAGTTCTTC. Translated: CASRRTDADNEQFF.

The chain employs TRBV19 and TRBJ1-1, with D possibly matching TRBD1 (5 bases). Germline V gives CDR1 LNHDA, CDR2 SQIVND (reference sequence). V lost 7 bases and J lost 1, with 13 bases in between. The CDR3 is made up of 14 amino acids. The CDR3 DNA is TGTGCCAGTACCATCCTAGACAGGAACACTGAAGCTTTCTTT. It encodes CASTILDRNTEAFF.

This clone was counted only a few times. The V call is TRBV6-4, the J call TRBJ1-2; tentative D call: TRBD1 (5 bases). Germline CDR1 MRHNA, CDR2 SNTAGT. The CDR3 loop spans 14 amino acids. Trimming removed 6 bases from V and 7 bases from J, with 18 bases in between. The CDR3 nucleotides are TGTGCCAGCAGGGGGGACTCCCAGATTGGTGGCTACACCTTC. This translates into CASRGDSQIGGYTF.

The CDR3: CASSPPGDSSSGANVLTF. As DNA, the CDR3 is TGTGCCAGCTCACCACCGGGGGACTCTAGCTCTGGGGCCAACGTCCTGACTTTC. The chain is built from TRBV18 and TRBJ2-6; D perhaps matches TRBD2 (6 bases). V gave up 0 bases and J gave up 0 bases, with 12 bases separating them. From germline, CDR1 is KGHSH and CDR2 LQKENI. The CDR3 sequence is 18 residues long.

The rearrangement links TRBV7-7 to TRBJ2-5, with 8 bases that match TRBD1. The CDR3 extends over 15 amino acids. The J segment lost 4 bases and the V segment lost 4 bases, leaving 8 bases of the junction unmatched. The V gene's germline CDR1 is SSHAT and CDR2 FNYEAQ (reference sequence). The CDR3 DNA reads as TGTGCCAGCAGCTCGAACAGGGGGGTTGGAGAGACCCAGTACTTC. Translated, it gives CASSSNRGVGETQYF.

J is TRBJ2-7 and V is TRBV9, with 7 nucleotides matching TRBD1. Germline V CDR1 and CDR2: SGDLS, YYNGEE. The ends lost 0 bases at V and 4 bases at J; junction bases unmatched: 7. CDR3 length: 15 residues. The CDR3 is CASSVGPGTEYEQYF. The CDR3 DNA reads as TGTGCCAGCAGCGTAGGACCCGGGACAGAGTACGAGCAGTACTTC. The variable domain in full, with the rest retrieved from reference TRBV9 and TRBJ2-7, is DSGVTQTPKHLITATGQRVTLRCSPRSGDLSVYWYQQSLDQGLQFLIQYYNGEERAKGNILERFSAQQFPDLHSELNLSSLELGDSALYFCASSVGPGTEYEQYFGPGTRLTVT.

The chain joins TRBV6-1 to TRBJ1-2; 7 bases map to TRBD1. The V gene's germline CDR1 is MNHNS and CDR2 SASEGT. After removal of 8 bases from V and 1 base from J, the junction contained 10 bases not matched to a gene. This CDR3 region has 15 residues. The CDR3 DNA is TGTGCCAGCGTGAGGACAGGAAACTTTAACTATGGCTACACCTTC. It codes for CASVRTGNFNYGYTF.

The chain has TRBV7-8 and TRBJ1-1; TRBD1 matches at 8 bases. Germline-derived CDR1 and CDR2 are SGHVS and FQNEAQ. With 5 bases clipped from V and 0 bases from J, the junction kept 5 bases outside the gene matches. The CDR3 totals 15 residues. CDR3 loop: CASSNPDRVNTEAFF. CDR3 coding DNA: TGTGCCAGCAGCAACCCGGACAGGGTGAACACTGAAGCTTTCTTT.

The rearrangement joins TRBV6-5 to TRBJ1-1, with D perhaps matching TRBD1 (5 bases). From germline, CDR1 is MNHEY and CDR2 SVGAGI. The CDR3 has 12 residues. V gave up 2 bases and J gave up 8 bases, with 9 bases separating them. The CDR3 DNA reads as TGTGCCAGCAGTTACATCCAGGGAGAAGCTTTCTTT. Amino acids: CASSYIQGEAFF.

This CDR3 reads CASSQGGDRTKARRGYTF. CDR3 DNA: TGCGCCAGCAGCCAAGGTGGGGACAGAACTAAGGCTCGTCGTGGCTACACCTTC. The chain carries TRBV4-1 and TRBJ1-2; 7 nucleotides align to TRBD1. V was clipped by 1 base and J by 7 bases; unmatched bases: 18. The CDR3 spans 18 residues. Per germline, CDR1 MGHRA and CDR2 YSYEKL.

This chain joins TRBV9 and TRBJ2-1; TRBD1 agrees at 8 bases. CDR3 length equals 15 residues. The V gene end was trimmed by 4 bases and the J gene end by 6 bases; junction bases not matched to a gene: 9. Germline V gives CDR1 SGDLS, CDR2 YYNGEE. The CDR3 nucleotides read TGTGCCAGCAGCATAGGACAGGGTGTGGGCAATGAGCAGTTCTTC. It codes for CASSIGQGVGNEQFF. The entire variable domain, with the rest obtained from reference TRBV9 and TRBJ2-1, is as follows: DSGVTQTPKHLITATGQRVTLRCSPRSGDLSVYWYQQSLDQGLQFLIQYYNGEERAKGNILERFSAQQFPDLHSELNLSSLELGDSALYFCASSIGQGVGNEQFFGPGTRLTVL.

V and J are TRBV6-5 and TRBJ2-7; a weak D match, TRBD1 (6 bases). Germline lookup yields CDR1 MNHEY and CDR2 SVGAGI. The CDR3 has 14 amino acids. V was trimmed by 0 bases and J by 4 bases, leaving 10 bases between them. The CDR3 protein is CASSYSGTRYEQYF. The DNA for the CDR3 is TGTGCCAGCAGTTACTCAGGGACACGTTACGAGCAGTACTTC.

The CDR3: CSAGRRETQYF. CDR3 bases: TGCAGTGCCGGGAGGAGGGAGACCCAGTACTTC. The chain uses TRBV20-1 and TRBJ2-5; 7 bases are a match to TRBD2. The CDR3 is 11 amino acids. Unmatched junction bases numbered 3, after V lost 6 bases and J lost 5 bases. From germline, CDR1 is DFQATT and CDR2 SNEGSKA (reference sequence).

The chain has TRBV7-9 and TRBJ1-2; tentative D call: TRBD1 (6 bases). CDR3 length: 16 amino acids. Germline V gene data show CDR1 as SEHNR and CDR2 as FQNEAQ (reference sequence). The ends were cut back, 5 bases at V and 0 bases at J, with 16 bases in the middle. Here the CDR3 DNA reads TGTGCCAGCAGCCAGGGGCGACAGGATCCTAACTATGGCTACACCTTC. It encodes CASSQGRQDPNYGYTF.

The genes are TRBV6-4 and TRBJ1-2; TRBD1 agrees at 9 bases. CDR1 and CDR2 (germline): MRHNA, SNTAGT. Unmatched junction bases numbered 11, after V lost 4 bases and J lost 5 bases. This CDR3 is built from 16 residues. In DNA form, the CDR3 reads TGTGCCAGCAGTGTCTCACAGGGGGCGTCCCGTTATGGCTACACCTTC. Amino acids: CASSVSQGASRYGYTF.

The chain has TRBV19 and TRBJ1-5; D perhaps matches TRBD1 (5 bases). From germline, CDR1 is LNHDA and CDR2 SQIVND (reference sequence). The V end was cut by 5 bases, the J end by 6 bases, with 20 bases between. There are 16 residues in the CDR3. CDR3 amino acids: CASSPQGGIIRQPQHF. The CDR3 DNA reads TGTGCCAGTAGTCCCCAGGGCGGGATAATACGTCAGCCCCAGCATTTT.

V and J are TRBV6-5 and TRBJ1-5; a weak D match, TRBD1 (5 bases). This CDR3 comprises 14 residues. V lost 6 bases and J lost 5, with 14 bases in between. The germline V gene has CDR1 MNHEY and CDR2 SVGAGI. Here the CDR3 reads CASSIRQNHQPQHF. For the CDR3, the DNA is TGTGCCAGCAGCATTCGACAGAACCATCAGCCCCAGCATTTT.

The chain recombines TRBV19 with TRBJ1-1; 8 bases are a match to TRBD1. The germline gives CDR1 LNHDA, CDR2 SQIVND (reference sequence). CDR3 length equals 14 residues. V was clipped by 6 bases and J by 5 bases; unmatched bases: 8. The CDR3 is CASSPRDRWTEAFF. CDR3 in DNA: TGTGCCAGTAGCCCCCGGGACAGGTGGACTGAAGCTTTCTTT.

This sequence joins TRBV6-1 and TRBJ1-2, with TRBD1 as a possible D gene (6 bases). The CDR3 runs 13 residues. The ends were cut back, 4 bases at V and 1 base at J, with 7 bases in the middle. Germline CDR1 reads MNHNS; CDR2 reads SASEGT. The CDR3 here is CASSGTVNYGYTF. CDR3 bases: TGTGCCAGCAGTGGGACAGTTAACTATGGCTACACCTTC.

The V and J genes are TRBV15 and TRBJ2-2, with D unclear. The CDR3 has 14 amino acids. The V end was cut by 0 bases, the J end by 9 bases, with 11 bases between. The V gene's germline CDR1 is LNHNV and CDR2 YYDKDF (reference sequence). The CDR3 reads CATSRDLAERELFF. CDR3 nucleotide sequence: TGTGCCACCAGCAGAGATCTTGCCGAGCGGGAGCTGTTTTTT.

This chain links TRBV6-1 with TRBJ1-2; weak D call: TRBD1 (6 bases). Trimming pared 8 bases from V and 6 bases from J, leaving 16 bases between. Germline lookup yields CDR1 MNHNS and CDR2 SASEGT. CDR3 length equals 13 residues. The CDR3 sequence: CASEGGLGDGYTF. The CDR3 nucleotides read TGTGCCAGCGAGGGGGGGCTGGGGGATGGCTACACCTTC.